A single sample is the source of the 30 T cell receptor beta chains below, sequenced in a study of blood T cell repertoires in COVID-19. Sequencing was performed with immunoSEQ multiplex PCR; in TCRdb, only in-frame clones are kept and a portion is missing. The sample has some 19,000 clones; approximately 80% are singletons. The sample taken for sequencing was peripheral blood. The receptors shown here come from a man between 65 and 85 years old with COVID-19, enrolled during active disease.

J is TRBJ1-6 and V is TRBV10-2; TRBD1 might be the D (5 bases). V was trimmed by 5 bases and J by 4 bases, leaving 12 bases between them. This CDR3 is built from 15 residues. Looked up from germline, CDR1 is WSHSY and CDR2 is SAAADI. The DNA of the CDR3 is TGCGCCAGCAGTCTCTCGGGGGGATATAATTCACCCCTCCACTTT. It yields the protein CASSLSGGYNSPLHF.

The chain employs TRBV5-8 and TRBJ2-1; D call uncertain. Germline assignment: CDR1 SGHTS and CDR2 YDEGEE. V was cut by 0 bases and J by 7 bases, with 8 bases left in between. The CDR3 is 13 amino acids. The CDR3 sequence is CASSLGVENEQFF. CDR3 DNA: TGTGCCAGCAGCTTGGGCGTCGAGAATGAGCAGTTCTTC.

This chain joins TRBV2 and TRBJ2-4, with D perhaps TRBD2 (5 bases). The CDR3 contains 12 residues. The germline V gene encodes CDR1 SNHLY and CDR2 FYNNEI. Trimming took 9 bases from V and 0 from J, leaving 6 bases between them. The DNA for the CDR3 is TGTGCCAGTGGACTAGCCAAAAACATTCAGTACTTC. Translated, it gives CASGLAKNIQYF.

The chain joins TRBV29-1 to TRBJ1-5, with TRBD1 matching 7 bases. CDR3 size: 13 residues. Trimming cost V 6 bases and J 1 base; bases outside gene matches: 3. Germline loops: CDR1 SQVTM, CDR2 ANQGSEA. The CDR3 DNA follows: TGCAGCGTGGTGGGACAGAGCAATCAGCCCCAGCATTTT. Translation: CSVVGQSNQPQHF. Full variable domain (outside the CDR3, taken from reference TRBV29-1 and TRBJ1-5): SAVISQKPSRDICQRGTSLTIQCQVDSQVTMMFWYRQQPGQSLTLIATANQGSEATYESGFVIDKFPISRPNLTFSTLTVSNMSPEDSSIYLCSVVGQSNQPQHFGDGTRLSIL.

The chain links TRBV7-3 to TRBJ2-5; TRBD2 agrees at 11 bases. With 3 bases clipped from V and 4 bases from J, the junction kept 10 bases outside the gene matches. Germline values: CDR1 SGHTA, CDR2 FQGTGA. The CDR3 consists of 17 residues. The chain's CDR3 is CASSLFGTSGGGETQYF. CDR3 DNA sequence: TGTGCCAGCAGCTTGTTCGGAACTAGCGGGGGTGGAGAGACCCAGTACTTC.

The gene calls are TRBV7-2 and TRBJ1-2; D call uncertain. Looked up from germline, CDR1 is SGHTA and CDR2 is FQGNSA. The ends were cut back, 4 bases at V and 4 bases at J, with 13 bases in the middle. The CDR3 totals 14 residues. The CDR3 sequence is CASSSSGGSYGYTF. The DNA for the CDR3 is TGTGCCAGCAGCTCCAGCGGCGGGAGCTATGGCTACACCTTC.

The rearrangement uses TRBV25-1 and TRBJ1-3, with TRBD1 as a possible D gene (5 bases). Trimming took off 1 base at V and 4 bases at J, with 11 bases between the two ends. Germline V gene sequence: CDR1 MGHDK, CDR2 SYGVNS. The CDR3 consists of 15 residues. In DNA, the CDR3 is TGTGCCAGCAGTGAATCCTATGGGGCGGGAAACACCATATATTTT. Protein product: CASSESYGAGNTIYF.

CDR3 sequence reads: CASSPKPGWEQFF. In nucleotides, the CDR3 is TGTGCCAGCAGTCCCAAACCGGGATGGGAGCAGTTCTTC. V gene TRBV28 combines with J gene TRBJ2-1, with a possible D match to TRBD2 (5 bases). The CDR3 is 13 amino acids. V lost 5 bases and J lost 10, with 15 bases in between. Germline assignment: CDR1 MDHEN and CDR2 SYDVKM.

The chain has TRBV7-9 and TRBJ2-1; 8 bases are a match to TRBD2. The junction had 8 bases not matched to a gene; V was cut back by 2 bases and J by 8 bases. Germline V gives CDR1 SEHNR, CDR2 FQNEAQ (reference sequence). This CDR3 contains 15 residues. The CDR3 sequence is CASSLSGTTSDEQFF. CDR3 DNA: TGTGCCAGCAGCTTATCAGGCACGACTAGCGATGAGCAGTTCTTC.

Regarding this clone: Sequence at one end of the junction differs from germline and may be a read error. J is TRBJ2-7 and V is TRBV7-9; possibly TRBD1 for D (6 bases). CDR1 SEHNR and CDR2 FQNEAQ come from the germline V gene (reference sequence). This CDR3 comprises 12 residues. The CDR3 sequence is CASGLDSYEQYF. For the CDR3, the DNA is TGTGCCAGCGGCTTGGACAGCTACGAGCAGTACTTC.

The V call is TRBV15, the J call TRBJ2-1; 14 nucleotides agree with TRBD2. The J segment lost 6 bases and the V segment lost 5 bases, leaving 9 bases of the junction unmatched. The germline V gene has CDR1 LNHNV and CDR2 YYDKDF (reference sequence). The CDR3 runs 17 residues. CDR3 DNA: TGTGCCACCAGCTTCCCGGGACTAGCGGGGGCGAGCAATGAGCAGTTCTTC. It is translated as CATSFPGLAGASNEQFF. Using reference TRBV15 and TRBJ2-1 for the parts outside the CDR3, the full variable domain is DAMVIQNPRYQVTQFGKPVTLSCSQTLNHNVMYWYQQKSSQAPKLLFHYYDKDFNNEADTPDNFQSRRPNTSFCFLDIRSPGLGDTAMYLCATSFPGLAGASNEQFFGPGTRLTVL.

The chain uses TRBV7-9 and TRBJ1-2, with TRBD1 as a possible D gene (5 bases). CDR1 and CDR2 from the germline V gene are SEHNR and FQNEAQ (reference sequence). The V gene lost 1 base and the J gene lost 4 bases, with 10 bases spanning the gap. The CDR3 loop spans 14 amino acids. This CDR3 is CASSLVGGAYGYTF. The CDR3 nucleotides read TGTGCCAGCAGCTTAGTGGGCGGGGCCTATGGCTACACCTTC.

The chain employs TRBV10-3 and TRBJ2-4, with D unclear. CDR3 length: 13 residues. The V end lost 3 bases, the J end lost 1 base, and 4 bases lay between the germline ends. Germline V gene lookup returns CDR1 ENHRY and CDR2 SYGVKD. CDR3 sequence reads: CAISDGAKNIQYF. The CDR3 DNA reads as TGTGCCATCAGTGACGGGGCCAAAAACATTCAGTACTTC.

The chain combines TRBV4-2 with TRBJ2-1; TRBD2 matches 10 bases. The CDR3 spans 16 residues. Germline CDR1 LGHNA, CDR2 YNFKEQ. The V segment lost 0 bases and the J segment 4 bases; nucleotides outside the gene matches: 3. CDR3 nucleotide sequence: TGTGCCAGCAGCCAAGACCTAGCGGGGGTGTACAATGAGCAGTTCTTC. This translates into CASSQDLAGVYNEQFF.

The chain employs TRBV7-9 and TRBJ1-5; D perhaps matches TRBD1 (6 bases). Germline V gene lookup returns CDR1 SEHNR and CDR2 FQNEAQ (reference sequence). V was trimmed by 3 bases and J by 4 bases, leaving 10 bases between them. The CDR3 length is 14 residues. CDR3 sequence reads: CASSLNTGNQPQHF. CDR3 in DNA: TGTGCCAGCAGCTTGAACACAGGGAATCAGCCCCAGCATTTT.

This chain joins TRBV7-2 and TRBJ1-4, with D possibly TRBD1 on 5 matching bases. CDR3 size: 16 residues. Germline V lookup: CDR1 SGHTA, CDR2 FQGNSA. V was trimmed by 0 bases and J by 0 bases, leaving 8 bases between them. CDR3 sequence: CASSLARTSTNEKLFF. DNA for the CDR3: TGTGCCAGCAGCTTAGCCAGGACATCAACTAATGAAAAACTGTTTTTT.

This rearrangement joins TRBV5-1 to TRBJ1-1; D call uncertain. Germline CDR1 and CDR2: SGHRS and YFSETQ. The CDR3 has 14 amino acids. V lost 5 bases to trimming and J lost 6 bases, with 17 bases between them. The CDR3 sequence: CASSLDLLGAEAFF. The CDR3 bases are TGCGCCAGCAGTCTCGACCTCCTAGGCGCTGAAGCTTTCTTT.

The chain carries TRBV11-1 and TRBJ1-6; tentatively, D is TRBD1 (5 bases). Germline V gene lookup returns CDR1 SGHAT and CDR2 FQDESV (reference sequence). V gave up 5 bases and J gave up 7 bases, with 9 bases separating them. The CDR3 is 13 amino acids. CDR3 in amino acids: CASSLDRNSPLHF. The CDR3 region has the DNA TGTGCCAGCAGCCTCGACAGAAATTCACCCCTCCACTTT.

The CDR3: CASSRPQGSPQAFF. DNA of the CDR3: TGTGCCAGCAGCCGCCCCCAGGGATCCCCCCAAGCTTTCTTT. The chain combines TRBV28 with TRBJ1-1, with D possibly being TRBD1 (5 bases). The CDR3 sequence is 14 residues long. The germline gives CDR1 MDHEN, CDR2 SYDVKM. Trimming left V 6 bases short and J 9 bases short, with 20 bases between. Variable domain in full (rest from reference TRBV28 and TRBJ1-1): DVKVTQSSRYLVKRTGEKVFLECVQDMDHENMFWYRQDPGLGLRLIYFSYDVKMKEKGDIPEGYSVSREKKERFSLILESASTNQTSMYLCASSRPQGSPQAFFGQGTRLTVV.

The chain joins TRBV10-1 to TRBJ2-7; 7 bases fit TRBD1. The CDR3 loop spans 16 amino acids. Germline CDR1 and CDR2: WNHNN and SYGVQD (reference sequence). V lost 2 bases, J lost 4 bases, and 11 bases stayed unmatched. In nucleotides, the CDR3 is TGCGCCAGCAGTGAGGCTACAGGGGCCTCGGGGTACGAGCAGTACTTC. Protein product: CASSEATGASGYEQYF.

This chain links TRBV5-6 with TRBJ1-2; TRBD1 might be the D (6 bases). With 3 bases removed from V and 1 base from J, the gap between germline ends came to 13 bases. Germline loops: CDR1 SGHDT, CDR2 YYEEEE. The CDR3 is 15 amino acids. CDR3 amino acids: CASSSKQGRNYGYTF. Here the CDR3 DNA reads TGTGCCAGCAGCTCCAAACAGGGCCGTAACTATGGCTACACCTTC.

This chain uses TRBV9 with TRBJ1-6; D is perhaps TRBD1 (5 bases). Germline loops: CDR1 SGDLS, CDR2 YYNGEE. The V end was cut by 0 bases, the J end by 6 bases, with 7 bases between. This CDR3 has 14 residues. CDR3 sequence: CASSVGQPNSPLHF. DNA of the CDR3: TGTGCCAGCAGCGTAGGACAGCCTAATTCACCCCTCCACTTT.

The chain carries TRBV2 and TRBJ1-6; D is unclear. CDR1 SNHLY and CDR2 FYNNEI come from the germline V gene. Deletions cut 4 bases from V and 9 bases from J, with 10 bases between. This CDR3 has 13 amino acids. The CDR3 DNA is TGTGCCAGCAGTGCCCTCAGCGCTTCACCCCTCCACTTT. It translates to CASSALSASPLHF.

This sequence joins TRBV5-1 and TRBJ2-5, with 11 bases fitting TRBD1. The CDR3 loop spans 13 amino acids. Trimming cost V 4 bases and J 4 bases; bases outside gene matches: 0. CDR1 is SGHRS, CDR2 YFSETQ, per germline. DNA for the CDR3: TGCGCCAGCAGCGGGACAGGGGGAGAGACCCAGTACTTC. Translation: CASSGTGGETQYF.

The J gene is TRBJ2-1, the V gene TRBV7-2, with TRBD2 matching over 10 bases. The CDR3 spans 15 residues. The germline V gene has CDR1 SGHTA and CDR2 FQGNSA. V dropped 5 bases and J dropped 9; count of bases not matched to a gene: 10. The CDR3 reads CASSTLAGGQPEQFF. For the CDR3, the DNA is TGTGCCAGCAGCACCTTAGCGGGGGGCCAGCCTGAGCAGTTCTTC.

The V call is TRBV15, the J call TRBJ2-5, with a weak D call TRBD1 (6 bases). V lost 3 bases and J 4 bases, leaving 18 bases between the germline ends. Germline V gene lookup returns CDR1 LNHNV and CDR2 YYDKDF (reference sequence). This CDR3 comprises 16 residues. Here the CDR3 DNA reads TGTGCCACCAGCAGGGGAAGGCAGGGGAGAACAGAGACCCAGTACTTC. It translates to CATSRGRQGRTETQYF.

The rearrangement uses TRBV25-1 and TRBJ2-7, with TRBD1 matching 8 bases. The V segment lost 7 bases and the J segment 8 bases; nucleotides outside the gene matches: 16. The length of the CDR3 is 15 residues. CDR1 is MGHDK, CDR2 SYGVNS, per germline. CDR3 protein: CASTGRDRGPVKQYF. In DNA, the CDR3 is TGTGCCAGCACCGGGCGAGACAGGGGTCCTGTGAAGCAGTACTTC.

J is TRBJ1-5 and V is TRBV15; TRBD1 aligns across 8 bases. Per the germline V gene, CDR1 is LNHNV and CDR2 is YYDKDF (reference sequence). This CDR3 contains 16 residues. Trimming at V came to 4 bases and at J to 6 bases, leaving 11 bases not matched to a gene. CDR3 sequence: CATSKRGQGAFQPQHF. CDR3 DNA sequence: TGTGCCACCAGCAAGAGGGGGCAGGGGGCGTTTCAGCCCCAGCATTTT.

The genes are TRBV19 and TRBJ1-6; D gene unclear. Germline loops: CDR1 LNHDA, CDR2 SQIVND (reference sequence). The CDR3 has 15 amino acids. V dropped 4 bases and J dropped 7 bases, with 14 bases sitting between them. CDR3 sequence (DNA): TGTGCCAGTAGTACGACCGGACTTAGCAATTCACCCCTCCACTTT. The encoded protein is CASSTTGLSNSPLHF.

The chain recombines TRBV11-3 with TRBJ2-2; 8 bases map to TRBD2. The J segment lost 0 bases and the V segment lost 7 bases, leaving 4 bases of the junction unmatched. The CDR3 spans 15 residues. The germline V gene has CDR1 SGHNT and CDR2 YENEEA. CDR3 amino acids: CASTGGAPNTGELFF. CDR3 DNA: TGTGCCAGCACCGGGGGGGCCCCGAACACCGGGGAGCTGTTTTTT.